This T cell receptor (beta chain) was documented in a study of shared clonotypes between healthy human individuals. The repertoire was sequenced with immunoSEQ multiplex PCR; TCRdb's copy has only in-frame clones and lacks some. The sample comprises 2 million to 2.5 million clones, 93% of which are singletons, and 0.39% rests with the top ten. After removal of 2 bases from V and 4 bases from J, the junction contained 7 bases not matched to a gene. Germline-derived CDR1 and CDR2 are LNHNV and YYDKDF (reference sequence). CDR3 length: 15 residues. This TCR derives from a man aged 18 to 29 in good health. Some clones in this sample may be carry-over from other donors' samples. The sequenced material came from naive CD4+ T cells from PBMCs. Subset of the sample: CD45RA+ positively selected. The chain is built from TRBV15 and TRBJ2-7; 8 nucleotides agree with TRBD1. CDR3 DNA sequence: TGTGCCACCAGCAGACTACGACAGGGGTCTTACGAGCAGTACTTC. It yields the protein CATSRLRQGSYEQYF.